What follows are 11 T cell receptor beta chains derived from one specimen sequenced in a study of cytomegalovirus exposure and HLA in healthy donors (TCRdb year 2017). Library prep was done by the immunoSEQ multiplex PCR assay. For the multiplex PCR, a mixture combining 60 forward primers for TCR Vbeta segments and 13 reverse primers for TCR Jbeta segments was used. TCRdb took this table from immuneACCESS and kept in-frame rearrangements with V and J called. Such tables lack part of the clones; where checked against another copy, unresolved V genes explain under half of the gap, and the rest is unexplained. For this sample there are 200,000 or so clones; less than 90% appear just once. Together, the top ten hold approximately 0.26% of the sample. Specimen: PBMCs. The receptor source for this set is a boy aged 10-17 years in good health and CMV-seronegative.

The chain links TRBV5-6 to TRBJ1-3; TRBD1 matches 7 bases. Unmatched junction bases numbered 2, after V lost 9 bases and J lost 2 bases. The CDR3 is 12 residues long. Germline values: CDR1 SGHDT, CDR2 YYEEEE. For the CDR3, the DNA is TGTGCCACCGGACAGGCTGGAAACACCATATATTTT. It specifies CATGQAGNTIYF.

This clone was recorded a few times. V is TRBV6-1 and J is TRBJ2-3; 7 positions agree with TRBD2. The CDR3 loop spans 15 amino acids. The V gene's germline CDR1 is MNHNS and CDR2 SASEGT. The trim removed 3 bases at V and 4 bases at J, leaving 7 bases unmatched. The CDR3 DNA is TGTGCCAGCAGTGATGGCGGGAGCAGCCCAGATACGCAGTATTTT. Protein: CASSDGGSSPDTQYF.

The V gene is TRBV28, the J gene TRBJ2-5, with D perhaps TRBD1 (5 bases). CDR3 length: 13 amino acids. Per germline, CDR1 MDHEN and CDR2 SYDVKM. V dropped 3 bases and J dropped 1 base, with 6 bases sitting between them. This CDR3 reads CASSFRVQETQYF. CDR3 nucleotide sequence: TGTGCCAGCAGTTTCAGGGTCCAAGAGACCCAGTACTTC.

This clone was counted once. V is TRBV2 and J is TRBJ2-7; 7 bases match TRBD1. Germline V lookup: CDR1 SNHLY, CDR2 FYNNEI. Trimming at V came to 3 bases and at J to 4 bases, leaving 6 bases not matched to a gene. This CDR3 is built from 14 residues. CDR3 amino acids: CASSEGTATYEQYF. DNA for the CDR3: TGTGCCAGCAGTGAGGGGACAGCTACTTACGAGCAGTACTTC.

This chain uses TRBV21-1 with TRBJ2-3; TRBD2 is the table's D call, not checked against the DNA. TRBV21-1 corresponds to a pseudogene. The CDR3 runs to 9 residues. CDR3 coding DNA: TGTGCCAGCAGCAACTGGACTAATTTT. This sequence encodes CASSNWTNF.

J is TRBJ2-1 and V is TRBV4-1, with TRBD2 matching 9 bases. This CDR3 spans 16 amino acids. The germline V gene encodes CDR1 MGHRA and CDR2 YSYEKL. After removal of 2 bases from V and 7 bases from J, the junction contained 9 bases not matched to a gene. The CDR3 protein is CASSQSMSGGMNEQFF. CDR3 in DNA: TGCGCCAGCAGCCAAAGTATGAGCGGGGGGATGAATGAGCAGTTCTTC.

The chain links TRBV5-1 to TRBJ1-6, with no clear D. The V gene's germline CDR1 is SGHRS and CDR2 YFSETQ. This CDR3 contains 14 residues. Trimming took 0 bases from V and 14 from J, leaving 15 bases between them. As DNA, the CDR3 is TGCGCCAGCAGCTTGGGTACAGTTAATACCACCCTCCACTTT. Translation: CASSLGTVNTTLHF.

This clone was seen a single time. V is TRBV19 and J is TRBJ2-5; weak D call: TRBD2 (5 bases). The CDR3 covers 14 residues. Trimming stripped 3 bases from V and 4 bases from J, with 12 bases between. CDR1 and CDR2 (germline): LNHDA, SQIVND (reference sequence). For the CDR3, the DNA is TGTGCCAGTAGTATGAGGGTTAAGGGAGAGACCCAGTACTTC. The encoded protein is CASSMRVKGETQYF.

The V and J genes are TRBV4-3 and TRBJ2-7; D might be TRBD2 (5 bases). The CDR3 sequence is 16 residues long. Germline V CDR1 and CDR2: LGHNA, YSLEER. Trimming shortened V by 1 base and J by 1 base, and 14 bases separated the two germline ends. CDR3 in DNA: TGCGCCAGCAGCCAAGCTGCAGGACGGGGTTCCTACGAGCAGTACTTC. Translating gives CASSQAAGRGSYEQYF.

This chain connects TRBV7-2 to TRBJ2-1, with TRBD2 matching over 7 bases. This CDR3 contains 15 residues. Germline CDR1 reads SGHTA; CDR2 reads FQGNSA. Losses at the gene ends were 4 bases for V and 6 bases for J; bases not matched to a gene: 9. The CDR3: CASSSPGLQFNEQFF. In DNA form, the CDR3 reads TGTGCCAGCAGCTCTCCGGGACTACAGTTCAATGAGCAGTTCTTC.

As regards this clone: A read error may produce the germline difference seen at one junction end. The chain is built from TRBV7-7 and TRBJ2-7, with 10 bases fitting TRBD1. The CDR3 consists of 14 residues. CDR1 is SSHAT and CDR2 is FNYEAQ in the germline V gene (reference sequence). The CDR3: CASSPGGTGDEQYF. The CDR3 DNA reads TGTGCTAGCAGCCCCGGGGGGACAGGGGACGAGCAGTACTTC.